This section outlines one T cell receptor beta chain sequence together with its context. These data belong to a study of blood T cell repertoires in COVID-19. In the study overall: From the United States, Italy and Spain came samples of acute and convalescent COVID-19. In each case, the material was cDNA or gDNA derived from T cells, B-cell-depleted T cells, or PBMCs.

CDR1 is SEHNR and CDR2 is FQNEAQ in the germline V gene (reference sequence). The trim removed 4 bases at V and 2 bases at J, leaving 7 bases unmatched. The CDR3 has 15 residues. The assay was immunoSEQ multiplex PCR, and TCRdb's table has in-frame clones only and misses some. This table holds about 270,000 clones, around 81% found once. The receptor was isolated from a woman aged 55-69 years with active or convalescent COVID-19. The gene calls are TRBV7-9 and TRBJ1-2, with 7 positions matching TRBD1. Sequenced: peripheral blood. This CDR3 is CASSSGQTPNYGYTF. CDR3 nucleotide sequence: TGTGCCAGCAGCTCGGGACAGACCCCGAACTATGGCTACACCTTC.